The T cell receptor (beta chain) under discussion was sequenced for a study of beta chain features in type 1 diabetes. The germline CDR1 and CDR2 sequences are MDHEN and SYDVKM. Trimming removed 7 bases at V and 3 bases at J, with 10 bases between. The CDR3 loop spans 13 amino acids. Sequenced material consisted of expressed TCRB transcripts (all of the isolated RNA was reverse transcribed). The repertoire was sequenced with immunoSEQ multiplex PCR; TCRdb's copy has only in-frame clones and lacks some. The table has roughly 290,000 clones, roughly 8% seen once. V usage is TRBV28 and J usage is TRBJ2-1; possibly TRBD2 for D (5 bases). Sample: central memory CD4+ T cells from blood. This clonotype was sampled from a woman aged 18-35 years in good health. CDR3 loop: CASNSRDYNEQFF. The CDR3 DNA reads TGTGCCAGCAATAGCCGGGACTACAATGAGCAGTTCTTC.